The source of this TCR beta chain is a study of blood T cell repertoires in COVID-19. J was trimmed by 3 bases and V by 4 bases; bases with no gene match: 10. This CDR3 is 16 amino acids long. Germline-derived CDR1 and CDR2 are ENHRY and SYGVKD. The authors' processing: From reference gene primer amplification, estimates of nucleated cell counts were derived. Some clones are missing from TCRdb's copy, which holds only in-frame ones; the method was immunoSEQ multiplex PCR. V, J and clone size are those of that table, while D and trimming were read from the DNA. The sample lists roughly 190,000 clones; 65% to 85% were seen once.

The sequencing input was peripheral blood. This clonotype was obtained from a human donor with acute or convalescent COVID-19. The donor label of this sample is uncertain. The chain recombines TRBV10-3 with TRBJ2-7; TRBD2 aligns across 9 bases. CDR3 sequence (DNA): TGTGCCATCAGTGGTCCTGAGAAGCGGGGGGACTACGAGCAGTACTTC. Residues: CAISGPEKRGDYEQYF.